The 12 T cell receptor beta chains in this list originate from one sample, sequenced in a study of T cell changes during pregnancy in multiple sclerosis. The table came from immunoSEQ multiplex PCR; TCRdb's copy has only in-frame clones and leaves some out. Of about 72,000 clones listed, 91% are singletons. The starting material was peripheral blood, obtained in the second trimester of pregnancy. Every receptor here comes from a female donor with multiple sclerosis, enrolled in a pregnancy study.

This chain uses TRBV7-2 with TRBJ1-2; D remains ambiguous. Germline CDR1 SGHTA, CDR2 FQGNSA. The CDR3 has 13 amino acids. Between the trimmed V and J ends, which lost 1 base and 2 bases, there was a span of 5 bases. CDR3 sequence reads: CASSLGTNYGYTF. The CDR3, as DNA: TGTGCCAGCAGCTTAGGAACAAACTATGGCTACACCTTC.

This rearrangement joins TRBV7-3 to TRBJ1-1; 10 bases align to TRBD1. Germline trimming cut 4 bases from V and 7 bases from J; bases unmatched to any gene: 6. The length of the CDR3 is 14 residues. Germline V gene data show CDR1 as SGHTA and CDR2 as FQGTGA. The CDR3: CASSSTGGAGEAFF. CDR3 DNA sequence: TGTGCCAGCAGCTCGACAGGGGGCGCGGGTGAAGCTTTCTTT.

The rearrangement links TRBV4-3 to TRBJ2-1; perhaps TRBD2 as D (5 bases). The length of the CDR3 is 16 residues. V dropped 4 bases and J dropped 4 bases, with 17 bases sitting between them. Germline lookup yields CDR1 LGHNA and CDR2 YSLEER. The CDR3 is CASSRGPAETYNEQFF. The CDR3 nucleotides read TGCGCCAGCAGCCGCGGACCAGCGGAGACTTACAATGAGCAGTTCTTC.

This chain joins TRBV6-4 and TRBJ2-2; the match to TRBD2 covers 11 bases. CDR1 is MRHNA, CDR2 SNTAGT, per germline. This CDR3 region has 17 residues. J was trimmed by 5 bases and V by 4 bases; bases with no gene match: 9. The CDR3 DNA is TGTGCCAGCAGTGGACAAACTAGCGGGGGCGATACCGGGGAGCTGTTTTTT. It codes for CASSGQTSGGDTGELFF.

DNA of the CDR3: TGCGCCAGCAGCCAAGATGGACAGGGGGGACTGAACACTGAAGCTTTCTTT. Translated, it gives CASSQDGQGGLNTEAFF. The chain carries TRBV4-3 and TRBJ1-1, with 10 positions matching TRBD1. V shed 0 bases, J shed 0 bases, and the junction held 4 bases outside the gene matches. Germline V gene lookup returns CDR1 LGHNA and CDR2 YSLEER. The CDR3 spans 17 residues.

This clone was found a few times. V usage is TRBV5-5 and J usage is TRBJ1-5, with D perhaps matching TRBD1 (5 bases). The CDR3 totals 14 residues. Germline V gives CDR1 SGHKS, CDR2 YYEKEE (reference sequence). V gave up 8 bases and J gave up 4 bases, with 16 bases separating them. As DNA, the CDR3 is TGTGCCAGTATGGCCGACAGCCGAAATCAGCCCCAGCATTTT. This translates into CASMADSRNQPQHF. Complete variable domain (other parts from reference TRBV5-5 and TRBJ1-5): DAGVTQSPTHLIKTRGQQVTLRCSPISGHKSVSWYQQVLGQGPQFIFQYYEKEERGRGNFPDRFSARQFPNYSSELNVNALLLGDSALYLCASMADSRNQPQHFGDGTRLSIL.

This chain links TRBV7-8 with TRBJ1-5; TRBD1 is a possible D gene (6 bases). This CDR3 is 15 amino acids long. Germline CDR1 reads SGHVS; CDR2 reads FQNEAQ. V was pared by 6 bases and J by 2 bases, with 14 bases between. The CDR3 reads CASREQGDRNQPQHF. DNA for the CDR3: TGTGCCAGCAGAGAACAGGGAGACCGCAATCAGCCCCAGCATTTT.

The chain couples TRBV18 to TRBJ1-4, with TRBD1 as a possible D gene (6 bases). CDR1 KGHSH and CDR2 LQKENI come from the germline V gene. This CDR3 contains 15 residues. Trimming cost V 3 bases and J 5 bases, with 13 bases left between them. DNA for the CDR3: TGTGCCAGCTCACCCTTACAGGGATTGAATGAAAAACTGTTTTTT. Its protein product is CASSPLQGLNEKLFF.

The chain recombines TRBV19 with TRBJ2-6; D unclear. This CDR3 spans 15 amino acids. CDR1 is LNHDA and CDR2 is SQIVND in the germline V gene (reference sequence). The V end lost 6 bases, the J end lost 0 bases, and 9 bases lay between the germline ends. CDR3 coding DNA: TGTGCCAGTAGCGCTGGCCTCTCTGGGGCCAACGTCCTGACTTTC. Translation: CASSAGLSGANVLTF.

The CDR3 bases are TGTGCCAGCAGCGTAGCTACGGGGAGAGCTAATGAAAAACTGTTTTTT. This encodes CASSVATGRANEKLFF. The V call is TRBV9, the J call TRBJ1-4; no reliable D call. CDR3 size: 16 residues. The V end was cut by 0 bases, the J end by 3 bases, with 12 bases between. Germline lookup yields CDR1 SGDLS and CDR2 YYNGEE.

The chain carries TRBV19 and TRBJ2-5, with a tentative D call TRBD1 (5 bases). Looked up from germline, CDR1 is LNHDA and CDR2 is SQIVND (reference sequence). This CDR3 spans 15 amino acids. Trimming cost V 4 bases and J 5 bases, with 17 bases left between them. In DNA form, the CDR3 reads TGTGCCAGTAGTAGGGCAGGGCGTGTTTGGGAGACCCAGTACTTC. Translated, it gives CASSRAGRVWETQYF.

This chain uses TRBV4-1 with TRBJ2-5, with 9 nucleotides matching TRBD2. CDR3 length: 15 residues. V shed 0 bases, J shed 5 bases, and the junction held 4 bases outside the gene matches. Germline loops: CDR1 MGHRA, CDR2 YSYEKL. CDR3 nucleotides: TGCGCCAGCAGCCAAGAAGCCCTAGCGGGGGAGACCCAGTACTTC. Amino acid sequence: CASSQEALAGETQYF.